Reported below is one TCR beta chain. No antigen is known for it. PCR used 60 Vbeta primers and 13 Jbeta primers. Sequenced by immunoSEQ multiplex PCR; TCRdb stores in-frame clones only, minus some. The profile covers about 120,000 clones, with about 80% appearing a single time and 7.5% to 10% taken by the ten largest. The data belong to a study of cytomegalovirus exposure and HLA in healthy donors. Points from the study as a whole: Productive status was seen about 90% or about 30% of the time for most TCR beta V segments in an earlier analysis. It is likely that the observed cluster of highly shared sequence variants was a sequencing artifact. A few chains tied to CMV proved CMV antigen-specific in vitro. Reportedly, TCR beta sequences accurately predicted HLA-A and HLA-B alleles in most subjects.

The germline V gene encodes CDR1 SGHDT and CDR2 YYEEEE. CDR3 length: 16 residues. Unmatched junction bases numbered 5, after V lost 4 bases and J lost 1 base. V is TRBV5-6 and J is TRBJ1-3, with 10 positions matching TRBD1. Sequenced sample: PBMCs. The source is a female donor in good health and CMV-seropositive. For the CDR3, the DNA is TGTGCCAGCAGCGCGACAGGGGGCAGATCTGGAAACACCATATATTTT. Translating it yields CASSATGGRSGNTIYF. The full variable domain, with the rest looked up from reference TRBV5-6 and TRBJ1-3, is DAGVTQSPTHLIKTRGQQVTLRCSPKSGHDTVSWYQQALGQGPQFIFQYYEEEERQRGNFPDRFSGHQFPNYSSELNVNALLLGDSALYLCASSATGGRSGNTIYFGEGSWLTVV.